This record covers a single T cell receptor beta chain. The data were obtained in a study of blood T cell repertoires in COVID-19. Study background: Both acute and convalescent COVID-19 samples were obtained from the United States, Italy and Spain. The analysed material was cDNA or gDNA that came from T cells, B-cell-depleted T cells, or PBMCs.

Germline V gene lookup returns CDR1 MGHRA and CDR2 YSYEKL. This CDR3 comprises 16 residues. Losses at the gene ends were 3 bases for V and 4 bases for J; bases not matched to a gene: 11. Patients at the Seattle site were enrolled during active infection and followed longitudinally. Libraries were prepared by immunoSEQ multiplex PCR; TCRdb keeps only in-frame clonotypes and omits some of them. This table has 70,000 to 100,000 clones, around 92% appearing once. Sequencing was carried out using peripheral blood. This receptor was identified in a man aged 45 to 65 with COVID-19, enrolled during active disease. The chain uses TRBV4-1 and TRBJ2-5; 7 bases align to TRBD1. CDR3 amino acids: CASSQLDRVGRETQYF. The DNA for the CDR3 is TGCGCCAGCAGCCAGCTTGACAGGGTCGGTCGAGAGACCCAGTACTTC.